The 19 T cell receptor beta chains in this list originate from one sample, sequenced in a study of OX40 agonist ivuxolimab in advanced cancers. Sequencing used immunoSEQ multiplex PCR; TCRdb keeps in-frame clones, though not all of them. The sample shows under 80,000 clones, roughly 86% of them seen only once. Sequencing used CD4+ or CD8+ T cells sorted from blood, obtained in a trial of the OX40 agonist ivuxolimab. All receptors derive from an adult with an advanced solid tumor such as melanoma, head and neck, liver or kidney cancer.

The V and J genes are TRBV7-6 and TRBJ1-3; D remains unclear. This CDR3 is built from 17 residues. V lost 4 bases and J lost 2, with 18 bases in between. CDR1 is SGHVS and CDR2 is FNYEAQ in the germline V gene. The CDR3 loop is CASSSGPPVRAGNTIYF. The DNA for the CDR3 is TGTGCCAGCAGCTCCGGGCCCCCGGTCAGAGCTGGAAACACCATATATTTT.

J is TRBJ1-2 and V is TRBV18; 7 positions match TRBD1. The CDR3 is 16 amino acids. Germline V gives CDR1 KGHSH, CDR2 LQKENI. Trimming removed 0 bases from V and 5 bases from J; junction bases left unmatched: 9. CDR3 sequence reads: CASSPPISGQTYGYTF. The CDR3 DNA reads TGTGCCAGCTCACCACCAATTTCGGGACAGACTTATGGCTACACCTTC.

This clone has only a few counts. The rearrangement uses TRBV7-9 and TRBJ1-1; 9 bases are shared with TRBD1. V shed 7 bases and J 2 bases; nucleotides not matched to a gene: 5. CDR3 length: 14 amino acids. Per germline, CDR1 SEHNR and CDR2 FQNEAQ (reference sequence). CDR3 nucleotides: TGTGCCAGCACCGCGGGACAGGGAAACACTGAAGCTTTCTTT. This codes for CASTAGQGNTEAFF. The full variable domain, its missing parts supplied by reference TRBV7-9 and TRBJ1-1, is DTGVSQNPRHKITKRGQNVTFRCDPISEHNRLYWYRQTLGQGPEFLTYFQNEAQLEKSRLLSDRFSAERPKGSFSTLEIQRTEQGDSAMYLCASTAGQGNTEAFFGQGTRLTVV.

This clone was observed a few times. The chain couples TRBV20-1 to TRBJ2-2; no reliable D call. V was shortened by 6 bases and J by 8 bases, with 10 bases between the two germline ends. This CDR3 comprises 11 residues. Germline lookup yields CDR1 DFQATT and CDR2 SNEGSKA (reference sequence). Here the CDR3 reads CSATEGGELFF. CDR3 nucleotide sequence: TGCAGTGCCACGGAAGGAGGGGAGCTGTTTTTT.

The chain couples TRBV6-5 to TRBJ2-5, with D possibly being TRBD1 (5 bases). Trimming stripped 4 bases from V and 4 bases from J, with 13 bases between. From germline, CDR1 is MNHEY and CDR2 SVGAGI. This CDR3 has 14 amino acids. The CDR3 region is CASSSPQGRETQYF. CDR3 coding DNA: TGTGCCAGCAGTTCCCCCCAGGGAAGAGAGACCCAGTACTTC.

In DNA form, the CDR3 reads TGCAGCGTTTACGGGACAGGGGTGACAGATACGCAGTATTTT. This encodes CSVYGTGVTDTQYF. V is TRBV29-1 and J is TRBJ2-3; 10 positions match TRBD1. CDR1 is SQVTM, CDR2 ANQGSEA, per germline. CDR3 length: 14 residues. V trimming: 5 bases; J trimming: 3 bases; junction bases outside the gene matches: 5.

The CDR3 spells CASSGSTGSGYTF. CDR3 coding DNA: TGTGCCAGCAGCGGATCCACAGGGAGTGGCTACACCTTC. This chain joins TRBV2 and TRBJ1-2; tentatively, D is TRBD1 (6 bases). Germline CDR1 is SNHLY and CDR2 is FYNNEI. This CDR3 is built from 13 residues. Trimming removed 6 bases from V and 7 bases from J, with 15 bases in between.

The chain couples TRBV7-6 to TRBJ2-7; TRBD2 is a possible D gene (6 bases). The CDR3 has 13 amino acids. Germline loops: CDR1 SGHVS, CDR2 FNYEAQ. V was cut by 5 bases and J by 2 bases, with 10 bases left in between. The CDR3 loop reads CASSLGRTYEQYF. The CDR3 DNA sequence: TGTGCCAGCAGCCTGGGGAGGACCTACGAGCAGTACTTC.

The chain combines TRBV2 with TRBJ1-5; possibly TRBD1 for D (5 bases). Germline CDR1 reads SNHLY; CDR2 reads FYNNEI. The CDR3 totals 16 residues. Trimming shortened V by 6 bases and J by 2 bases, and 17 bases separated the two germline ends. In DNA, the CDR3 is TGTGCCAGCAGGCATCCCCAGGGAGGTGGCAATCAGCCCCAGCATTTT. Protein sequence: CASRHPQGGGNQPQHF.

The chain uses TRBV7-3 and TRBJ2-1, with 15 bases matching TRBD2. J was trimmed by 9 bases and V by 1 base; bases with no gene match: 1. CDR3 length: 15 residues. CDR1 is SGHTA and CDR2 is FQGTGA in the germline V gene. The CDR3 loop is CASSLMGLAGGEQFF. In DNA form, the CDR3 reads TGTGCCAGCAGCTTAATGGGACTAGCGGGAGGTGAGCAGTTCTTC.

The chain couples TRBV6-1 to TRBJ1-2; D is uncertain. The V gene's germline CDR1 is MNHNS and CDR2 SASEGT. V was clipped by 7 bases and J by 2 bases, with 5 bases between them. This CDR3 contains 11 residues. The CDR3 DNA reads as TGTGCCAGCATGCAGAACTATGGCTACACCTTC. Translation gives CASMQNYGYTF.

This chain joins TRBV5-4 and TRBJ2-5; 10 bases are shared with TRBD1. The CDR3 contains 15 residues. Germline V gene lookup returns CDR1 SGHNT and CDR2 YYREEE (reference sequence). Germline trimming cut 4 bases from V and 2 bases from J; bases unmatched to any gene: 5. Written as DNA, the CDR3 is TGTGCCAGCAGCGGGACAGGGGTCGTGCAAGAGACCCAGTACTTC. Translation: CASSGTGVVQETQYF.

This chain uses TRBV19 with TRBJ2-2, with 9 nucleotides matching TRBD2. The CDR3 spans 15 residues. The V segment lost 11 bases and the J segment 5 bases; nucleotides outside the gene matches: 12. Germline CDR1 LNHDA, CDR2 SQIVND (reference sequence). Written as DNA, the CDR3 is TGTGCCGCCGGGGTTGCTAGCGGGGAGACCGGGGAGCTGTTTTTT. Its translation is CAAGVASGETGELFF.

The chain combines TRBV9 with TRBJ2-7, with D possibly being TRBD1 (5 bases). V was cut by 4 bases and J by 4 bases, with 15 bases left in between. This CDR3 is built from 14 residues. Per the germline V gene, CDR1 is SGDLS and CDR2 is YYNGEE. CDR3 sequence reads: CASSPSYQGYEQYF. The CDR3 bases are TGTGCCAGCAGCCCTAGTTACCAGGGTTACGAGCAGTACTTC.

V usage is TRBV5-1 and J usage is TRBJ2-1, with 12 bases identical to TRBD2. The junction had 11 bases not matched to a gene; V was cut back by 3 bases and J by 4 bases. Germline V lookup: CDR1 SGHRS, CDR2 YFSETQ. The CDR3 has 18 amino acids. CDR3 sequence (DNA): TGCGCCAGCAGCTCGGCGGGACTAGCGGGCTCCTCTTACAATGAGCAGTTCTTC. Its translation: CASSSAGLAGSSYNEQFF. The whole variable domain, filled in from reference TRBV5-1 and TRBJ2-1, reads KAGVTQTPRYLIKTRGQQVTLSCSPISGHRSVSWYQQTPGQGLQFLFEYFSETQRNKGNFPGRFSGRQFSNSRSEMNVSTLELGDSALYLCASSSAGLAGSSYNEQFFGPGTRLTVL.

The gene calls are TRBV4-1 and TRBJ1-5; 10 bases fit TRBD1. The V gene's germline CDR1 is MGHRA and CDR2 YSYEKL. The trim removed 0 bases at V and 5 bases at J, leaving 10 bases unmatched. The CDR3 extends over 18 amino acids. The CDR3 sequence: CASSQDQGQGRSYQPQHF. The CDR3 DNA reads TGCGCCAGCAGCCAAGATCAGGGACAGGGGCGCTCATATCAGCCCCAGCATTTT.

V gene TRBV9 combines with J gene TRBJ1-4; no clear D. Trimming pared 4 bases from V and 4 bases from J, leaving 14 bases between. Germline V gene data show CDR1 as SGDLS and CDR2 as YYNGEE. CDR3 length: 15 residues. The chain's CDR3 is CASSFRPDSNEKLFF. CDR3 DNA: TGTGCCAGCAGCTTCCGACCAGATAGTAATGAAAAACTGTTTTTT.

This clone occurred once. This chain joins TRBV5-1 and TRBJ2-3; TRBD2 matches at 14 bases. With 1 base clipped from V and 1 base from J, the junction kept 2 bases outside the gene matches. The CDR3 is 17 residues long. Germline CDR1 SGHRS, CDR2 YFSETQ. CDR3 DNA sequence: TGCGCCAGCAGCTTGCGACTAGCGGGAGGGGGCACAGATACGCAGTATTTT. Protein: CASSLRLAGGGTDTQYF.

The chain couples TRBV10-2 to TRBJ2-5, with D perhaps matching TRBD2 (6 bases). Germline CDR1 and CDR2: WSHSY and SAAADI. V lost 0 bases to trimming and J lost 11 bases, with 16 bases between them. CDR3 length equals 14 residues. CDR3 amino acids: CASSESGQPGEQYF. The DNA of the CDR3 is TGCGCCAGCAGTGAGTCCGGACAACCGGGAGAGCAGTACTTC.